The sequence of this TCR beta chain was determined in a study of human T cells and chemical hapten exposure (dated by TCRdb to the early 2020s). General notes on the study: For sensitization, 2% DPC in acetone was applied to a roughly 2 cm by roughly 2 cm area of upper inner arm skin. Blood samples were taken from patients before sensitization (week 0) and then at 2, 6 and about 24 weeks after DPC sensitization. Patch testing was done on the upper back using Finn chambers containing 0.01% DPC, and results were scored after 6 days according to International Contact Dermatitis Research Group standards. Most of the patients in the cohort were female, and the cohort covered alopecia areata with under or over 50% scalp involvement, alopecia totalis and alopecia universalis. Peripheral blood TCR repertoire changes were tracked in vivo in alopecia patients during primary and secondary sensitization to the hapten diphenylcyclopropenone (DPC). Libraries were combined into a pool for sequencing, and differences in TCR yield between samples came mainly from small differences in library volumes within the pool. Around 29 alopecia patients provided blood for TCR sequencing at one to four time points (pre-sensitization, 2, 6 and 24 weeks). Weekly therapeutic DPC doses were additionally applied to the scalp of patients throughout the roughly 26-week study period. Results the study describes overall, beyond this receptor: Patch test score was positively correlated with the number of PT1 expanded TCRs, with significance at thresholds 8, 16 and 32 but not at 4. Repeated subsampling changed both the strength of the expansion versus patch-test correlation and the threshold at which the correlation became significant. All patients had alopecia, a presumed autoimmune disease, so their immune response might differ from that of healthy individuals. Significantly more large CDR3 similarity clusters were formed by expanded TCRs than by pre-sensitization or healthy control sets, consistent with antigen-driven responses. DPC sensitization did not change how many TCRs were above 1 in 1000 frequency, and no evidence was found of alterations in global repertoire structure.

Receptor libraries were prepared by RACE. Data came from a NextSeq 500. During library preparation, unique molecular identifiers were attached to individual cDNA molecules so that TCRs could be counted in a quantitative, reproducible way. From each blood RNA sample, both TCR alpha and TCR beta chains were sequenced. Under the source paper's analysis protocol: The median number of TCRs per sample was roughly 98,000, ranging from roughly 23,224 to 700,000. The Decombinator software suite was used to annotate V, J and CDR3 in the TCR reads. For PS versus PT1 abundance plots, all samples were subsampled to the same number of TCRs (28,000). TCRs were defined as expanded if absent before sensitization and observed at least eight times at the 2-week time point. TCRdb handled the public reads itself, with Q25 trimming in fastp and clone calling in MiXCR, and kept productive beta chains. CDR3 protein sequences are deduplicated, and each keeps its most common genes and DNA. TCRdb's processing, not the authors' own work, is the source of the V and J calls. The sample yields under 300,000 distinct CDR3 sequences; around 7.3% were counted once. Around 1.2% of the sample lies in the top ten.

There are many counts of this clonotype. Its antigen is still unknown. Nothing much larger sits one base from this clone, and base qualities are not available. This sample's time point label indicates: pre-sensitization, week 0. In light of the paper, this sample's treatment or condition label describes: therapeutic diphenylcyclopropenone sensitization with weekly scalp DPC. At each patch-test visit, blood was drawn before the patch test was applied. Patients were eligible if aged 18 to 70, diagnosed with alopecia and judged suitable for DPC therapy, and pregnant patients were excluded. Total RNA was extracted from unfractionated whole blood that had been collected in Tempus Blood RNA tubes. Counted from cysteine to phenylalanine, this CDR3 has 16 amino acids. The entry retains the CDR3 DNA only, 48 bases that are in frame from base 1. V loses 5 bases of germline sequence and J loses 4 bases, and the interval between the two ends is 19 bases. CDR1 LGHDT and CDR2 YNNKEL were looked up in the germline V gene (reference sequence).

The sequence joins TRBV3-1 to TRBJ2-3, with the D call tentatively TRBD1 or TRBD2, each fitting 5 bases. The sequence derives from a young man with alopecia areata. Some clones in this sample may be carry-over from other donors' samples. Sequencing used whole blood, obtained in connection with sensitization to the hapten diphenylcyclopropenone (DPC). Here the CDR3 is given as CASSEGVEGGADTQYF. The DNA sequence is TGTGCCAGCAGCGAAGGGGTAGAGGGTGGGGCAGATACGCAGTATTTT.